The entry below describes one T cell receptor (beta chain). What it binds is unknown. The data are from a study of shared clonotypes between healthy human individuals. Study outcomes and limitations: Deeper or shallower sequencing was expected to change how clonotypes are shared among donors.

Using immunoSEQ multiplex PCR, the repertoire was profiled, and TCRdb retains in-frame clones only, with some absent. The data show more than 2,000,000 clones, 85% to 95% seen once. The investigators split CD4+ cells into a CD45RA+ naive subset and a CD45RA-negative memory subset. The material sequenced was naive CD4+ T cells from PBMCs. Subset: CD45RA+ positively selected. This receptor was taken from a man between 18 and 35 years old in good health. Some clones in this sample may be carry-over from other donors' samples.

The CDR3 is CASSLSRIYRDSTDTQYF. As DNA, the CDR3 is TGCGCCAGCAGCCTTTCACGAATTTACAGGGATAGCACAGATACGCAGTATTTT. The chain employs TRBV5-1 and TRBJ2-3; weak D call: TRBD1 (6 bases). The germline V and J ends were trimmed by 4 bases and 0 bases, with 21 bases remaining between them. The CDR3 consists of 18 residues. Germline-derived CDR1 and CDR2 are SGHRS and YFSETQ.